This T cell receptor beta chain was recovered during a study of cytomegalovirus exposure and HLA in healthy donors. The CDR3 runs to 13 residues. V was trimmed by 5 bases and J by 2 bases, leaving 10 bases between them. CDR1 and CDR2 (germline): SGHRS, YFSETQ. The PCR contained 60 Vbeta and 13 Jbeta primers. The repertoire was sequenced with immunoSEQ multiplex PCR; TCRdb's copy has only in-frame clones and lacks some. The table has 150,000 to 180,000 clones, roughly 72% seen once. This clonotype was obtained from a man aged 25-40 years in good health and CMV-seronegative. The sample taken for sequencing was PBMCs. This rearrangement joins TRBV5-1 to TRBJ1-1; D is undetermined. The DNA of the CDR3 is TGCGCCAGCAGGAGGGTGGAAAACACTGAAGCTTTCTTT. Protein product: CASRRVENTEAFF.